Listed here are 11 T cell receptor beta chains from one sample, sequenced in a study of shared clonotypes between healthy human individuals. Profiling relied on immunoSEQ multiplex PCR, and the TCRdb table lists in-frame clones only, not all of them. This sample yields fewer than 1.6 million clones, of which approximately 98.5% are seen a single time; under 0.45% belongs to the top ten. Sequencing used naive CD4+ T cells sorted from blood. Subset in this sample: CD45RA+ positively selected. These receptors all stem from a man aged 25-40 years in good health.

The rearrangement links TRBV2 to TRBJ2-5; no reliable D call. Germline CDR1 is SNHLY and CDR2 is FYNNEI. V was pared by 1 base and J by 5 bases, with 5 bases between. The CDR3 is 12 amino acids. CDR3 in DNA: TGTGCCAGCAGTGAAGAGGGTGAGACCCAGTACTTC. It encodes CASSEEGETQYF.

The gene calls are TRBV11-2 and TRBJ2-1, with 9 bases identical to TRBD1. V trimming: 6 bases; J trimming: 9 bases; junction bases outside the gene matches: 12. Germline assignment: CDR1 SGHAT and CDR2 FQNNGV. The CDR3 extends over 15 amino acids. For the CDR3, the DNA is TGTGCCAGCAGTTGGGGACAGGGCGGCAGGGGTGAGCAGTTCTTC. Translating gives CASSWGQGGRGEQFF.

This rearrangement joins TRBV29-1 to TRBJ2-5; unclear D gene. Germline lookup yields CDR1 SQVTM and CDR2 ANQGSEA. This CDR3 spans 13 amino acids. The germline V and J ends were trimmed by 6 bases and 2 bases, with 13 bases remaining between them. The CDR3 protein is CSVSGRLQETQYF. In nucleotides, the CDR3 is TGCAGCGTCTCCGGACGGTTACAAGAGACCCAGTACTTC.

V usage is TRBV29-1 and J usage is TRBJ1-2; D ambiguous. The V end was cut by 3 bases, the J end by 4 bases, with 6 bases between. Germline values: CDR1 SQVTM, CDR2 ANQGSEA. This CDR3 comprises 11 residues. CDR3 sequence reads: CSVDSTYGYTF. The CDR3 DNA follows: TGCAGCGTTGATAGCACCTATGGCTACACCTTC. The full variable domain, with the rest looked up from reference TRBV29-1 and TRBJ1-2, is SAVISQKPSRDICQRGTSLTIQCQVDSQVTMMFWYRQQPGQSLTLIATANQGSEATYESGFVIDKFPISRPNLTFSTLTVSNMSPEDSSIYLCSVDSTYGYTFGSGTRLTVV.

V gene TRBV15 combines with J gene TRBJ2-2; possibly TRBD2 for D (6 bases). CDR1 LNHNV and CDR2 YYDKDF come from the germline V gene (reference sequence). Trimming left V 0 bases short and J 3 bases short, with 11 bases between. The CDR3 consists of 16 residues. The DNA of the CDR3 is TGTGCCACCAGCAGAGACCGGGACTTTTACACCGGGGAGCTGTTTTTT. Residues: CATSRDRDFYTGELFF.

The chain's CDR3 is CASRFNGGEKLFF. In nucleotides, the CDR3 is TGTGCCAGCAGATTTAACGGGGGCGAAAAACTGTTTTTT. The chain links TRBV2 to TRBJ1-4; D might be TRBD1 (6 bases). The CDR3 extends over 13 amino acids. The V and J ends lost 6 bases and 8 bases respectively, with 13 bases between them. Germline CDR1 and CDR2: SNHLY and FYNNEI.

The chain links TRBV7-9 to TRBJ2-7, with 9 bases identical to TRBD2. Losses at the gene ends were 6 bases for V and 4 bases for J; bases not matched to a gene: 19. The CDR3 runs 18 residues. Germline loops: CDR1 SEHNR, CDR2 FQNEAQ (reference sequence). DNA for the CDR3: TGTGCCAGCAGGCCCCGGGGGTATAGCGGGAGTTTTTCTTACGAGCAGTACTTC. It is translated as CASRPRGYSGSFSYEQYF. Complete variable domain (other parts from reference TRBV7-9 and TRBJ2-7): DTGVSQNPRHKITKRGQNVTFRCDPISEHNRLYWYRQTLGQGPEFLTYFQNEAQLEKSRLLSDRFSAERPKGSFSTLEIQRTEQGDSAMYLCASRPRGYSGSFSYEQYFGPGTRLTVT.

The V call is TRBV28, the J call TRBJ1-2; maybe TRBD1 (6 bases). The V gene's germline CDR1 is MDHEN and CDR2 SYDVKM. The CDR3 runs 13 residues. V was shortened by 3 bases and J by 8 bases, with 13 bases between the two germline ends. Here the CDR3 reads CASSLGDTKGYTF. The CDR3 DNA follows: TGTGCCAGCAGTTTGGGGGACACTAAAGGCTACACCTTC.

CDR3: CSANGDSTGANVLTF. The DNA of the CDR3 is TGCAGCGCTAATGGGGACAGTACTGGGGCCAACGTCCTGACTTTC. The chain couples TRBV29-1 to TRBJ2-6; the match to TRBD1 covers 7 bases. The CDR3 has 15 residues. With V trimmed by 7 bases and J by 2 bases, 8 bases remained unmatched. From germline, CDR1 is SQVTM and CDR2 ANQGSEA.

V gene TRBV2 combines with J gene TRBJ2-1, with a weak D call TRBD2 (5 bases). Per germline, CDR1 SNHLY and CDR2 FYNNEI. The CDR3 is 14 amino acids. Trimming pared 7 bases from V and 7 bases from J, leaving 17 bases between. CDR3 bases: TGTGCCAGCAAGGCGACTACTGGGGATAATGAGCAGTTCTTC. Its translation is CASKATTGDNEQFF.

V is TRBV7-9 and J is TRBJ1-2; tentatively, D is TRBD1 (6 bases). CDR3 length: 13 residues. Deletions cut 2 bases from V and 6 bases from J, with 10 bases between. The germline CDR1 and CDR2 sequences are SEHNR and FQNEAQ (reference sequence). The CDR3 region is CASSLNRAHGYTF. The DNA of the CDR3 is TGTGCCAGCAGCTTAAACAGGGCGCATGGCTACACCTTC.